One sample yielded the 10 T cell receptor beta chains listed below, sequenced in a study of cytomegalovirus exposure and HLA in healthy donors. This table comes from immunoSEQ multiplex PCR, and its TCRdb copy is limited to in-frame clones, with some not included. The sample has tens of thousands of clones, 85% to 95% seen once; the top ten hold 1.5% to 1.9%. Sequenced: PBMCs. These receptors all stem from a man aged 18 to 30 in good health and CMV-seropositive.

CDR3 loop: CASSLNGGGYTF. CDR3 DNA sequence: TGTGCCAGCAGCCTCAACGGGGGGGGCTACACCTTC. V usage is TRBV9 and J usage is TRBJ1-2; a weak D match, TRBD1 (5 bases). Trimming removed 4 bases from V and 8 bases from J, with 12 bases in between. This CDR3 is 12 amino acids long. Germline V gene lookup returns CDR1 SGDLS and CDR2 YYNGEE.

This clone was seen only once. Written as DNA, the CDR3 is TGTGCCAGCAGTGAACGGAGGCAGTTAGAGACCCAGTACTTC. Translating it yields CASSERRQLETQYF. The chain carries TRBV6-1 and TRBJ2-5, with D possibly TRBD2 on 5 matching bases. V gave up 2 bases and J gave up 4 bases, with 11 bases separating them. CDR3 length: 14 amino acids. Germline-derived CDR1 and CDR2 are MNHNS and SASEGT.

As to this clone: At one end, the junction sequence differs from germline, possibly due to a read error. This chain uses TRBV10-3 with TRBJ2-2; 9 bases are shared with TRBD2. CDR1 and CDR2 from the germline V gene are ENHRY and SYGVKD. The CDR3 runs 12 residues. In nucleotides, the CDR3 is TGCGTTAGCGGGAGCGACACCGGGGAGCTGTTTTTT. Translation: CVSGSDTGELFF.

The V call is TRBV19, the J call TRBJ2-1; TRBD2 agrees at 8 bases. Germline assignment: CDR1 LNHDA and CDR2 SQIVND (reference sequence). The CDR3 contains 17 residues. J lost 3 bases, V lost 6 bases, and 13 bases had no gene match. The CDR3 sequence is CASRPREDPNHYNEQFF. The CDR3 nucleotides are TGTGCCAGTAGGCCGCGGGAGGACCCAAACCACTACAATGAGCAGTTCTTC.

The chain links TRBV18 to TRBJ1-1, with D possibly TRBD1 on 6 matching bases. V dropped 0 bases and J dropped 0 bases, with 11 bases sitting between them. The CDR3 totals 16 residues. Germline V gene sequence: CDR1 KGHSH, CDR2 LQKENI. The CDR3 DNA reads TGTGCCAGCTCACCACCGCAGGGGACGATGAACACTGAAGCTTTCTTT. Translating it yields CASSPPQGTMNTEAFF.

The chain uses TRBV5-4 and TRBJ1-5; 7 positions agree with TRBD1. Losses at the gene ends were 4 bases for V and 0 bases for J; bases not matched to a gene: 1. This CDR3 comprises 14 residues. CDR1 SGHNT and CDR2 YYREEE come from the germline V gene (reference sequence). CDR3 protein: CASSRQGSNQPQHF. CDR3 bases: TGTGCCAGCAGCCGACAGGGTAGCAATCAGCCCCAGCATTTT.

The CDR3 DNA sequence: TGTGCCAGCAGTGCAGCCTATCCGCCCCAGCATTTT. It translates to CASSAAYPPQHF. J is TRBJ1-5 and V is TRBV6-1; D is ambiguous. This CDR3 is 12 amino acids long. Deletions cut 4 bases from V and 9 bases from J, with 10 bases between. The V gene's germline CDR1 is MNHNS and CDR2 SASEGT.

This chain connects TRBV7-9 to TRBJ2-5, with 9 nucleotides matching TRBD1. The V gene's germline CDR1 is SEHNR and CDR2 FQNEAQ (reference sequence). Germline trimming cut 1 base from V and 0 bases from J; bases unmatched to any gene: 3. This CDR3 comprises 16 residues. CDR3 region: CASSLGDRENQETQYF. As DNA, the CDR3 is TGTGCCAGCAGCTTAGGGGACAGGGAGAACCAAGAGACCCAGTACTTC.

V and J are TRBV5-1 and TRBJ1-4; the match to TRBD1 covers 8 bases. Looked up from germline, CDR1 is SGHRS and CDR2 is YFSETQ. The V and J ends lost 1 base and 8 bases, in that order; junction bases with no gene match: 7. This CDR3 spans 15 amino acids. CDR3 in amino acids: CASSLLAGGGEKLFF. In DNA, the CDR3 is TGCGCCAGCAGCTTGTTAGCAGGGGGCGGCGAAAAACTGTTTTTT.

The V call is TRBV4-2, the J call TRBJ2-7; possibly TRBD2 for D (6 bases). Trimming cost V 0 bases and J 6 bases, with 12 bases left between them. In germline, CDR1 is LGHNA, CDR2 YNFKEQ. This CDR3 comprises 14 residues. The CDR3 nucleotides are TGTGCCAGCAGCCAAGATCTCCGCGGGGTCGAGCAGTACTTC. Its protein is CASSQDLRGVEQYF.